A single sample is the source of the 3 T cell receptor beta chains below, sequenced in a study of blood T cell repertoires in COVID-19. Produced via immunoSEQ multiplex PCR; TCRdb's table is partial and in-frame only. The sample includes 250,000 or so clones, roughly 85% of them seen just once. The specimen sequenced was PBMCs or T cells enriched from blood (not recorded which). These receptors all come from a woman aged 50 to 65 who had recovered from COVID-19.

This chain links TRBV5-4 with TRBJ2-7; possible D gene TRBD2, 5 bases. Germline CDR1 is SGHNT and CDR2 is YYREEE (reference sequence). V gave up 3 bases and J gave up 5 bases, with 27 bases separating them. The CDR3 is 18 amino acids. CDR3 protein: CASSYNLGYGEGSHEQYF. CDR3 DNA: TGTGCCAGCAGCTACAATCTTGGCTATGGAGAGGGTTCCCACGAGCAGTACTTC.

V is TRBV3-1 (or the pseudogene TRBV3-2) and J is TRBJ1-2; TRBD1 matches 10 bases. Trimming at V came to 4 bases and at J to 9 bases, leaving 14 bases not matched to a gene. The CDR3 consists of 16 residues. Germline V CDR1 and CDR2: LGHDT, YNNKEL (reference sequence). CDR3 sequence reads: CASSLRDPGQGISYTF. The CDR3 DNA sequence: TGTGCCAGCAGCCTACGAGATCCGGGACAGGGGATAAGCTACACCTTC.

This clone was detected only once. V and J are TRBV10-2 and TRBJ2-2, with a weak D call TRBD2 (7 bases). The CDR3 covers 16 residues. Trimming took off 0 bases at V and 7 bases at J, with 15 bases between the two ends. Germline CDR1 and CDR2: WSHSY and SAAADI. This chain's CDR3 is CASSESVRGRGGELFF. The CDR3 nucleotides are TGCGCCAGCAGTGAGTCGGTGCGGGGGCGAGGCGGGGAGCTGTTTTTT.